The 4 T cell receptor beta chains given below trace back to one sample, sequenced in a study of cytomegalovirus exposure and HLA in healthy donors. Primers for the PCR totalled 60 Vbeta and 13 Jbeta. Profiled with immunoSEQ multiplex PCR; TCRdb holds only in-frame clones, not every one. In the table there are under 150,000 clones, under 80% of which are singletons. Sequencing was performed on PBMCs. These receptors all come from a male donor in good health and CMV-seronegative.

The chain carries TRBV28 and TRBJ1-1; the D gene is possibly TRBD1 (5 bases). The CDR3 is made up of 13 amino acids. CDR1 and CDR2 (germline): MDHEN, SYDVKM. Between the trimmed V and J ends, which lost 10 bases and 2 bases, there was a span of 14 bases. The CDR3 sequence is CATGGGPNTEAFF. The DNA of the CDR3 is TGTGCCACCGGGGGGGGTCCCAACACTGAAGCTTTCTTT.

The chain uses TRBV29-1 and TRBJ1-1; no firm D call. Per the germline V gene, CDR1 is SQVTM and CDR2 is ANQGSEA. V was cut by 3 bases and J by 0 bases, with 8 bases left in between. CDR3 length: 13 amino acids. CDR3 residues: CSVERRLNTEAFF. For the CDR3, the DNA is TGCAGCGTTGAGAGGAGATTGAACACTGAAGCTTTCTTT.

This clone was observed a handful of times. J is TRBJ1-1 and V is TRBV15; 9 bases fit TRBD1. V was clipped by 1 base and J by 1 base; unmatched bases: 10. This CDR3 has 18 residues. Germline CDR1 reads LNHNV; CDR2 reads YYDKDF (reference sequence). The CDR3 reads CATSRALGQGRKNTEAFF. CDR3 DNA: TGTGCCACCAGCAGAGCTCTGGGACAGGGACGGAAGAACACTGAAGCTTTCTTT.

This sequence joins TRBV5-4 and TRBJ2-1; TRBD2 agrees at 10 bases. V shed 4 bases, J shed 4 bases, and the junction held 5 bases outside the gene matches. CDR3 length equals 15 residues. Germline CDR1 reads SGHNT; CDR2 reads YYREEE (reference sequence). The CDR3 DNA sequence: TGTGCCAGCAGCATAGGACTAGCGGAGTACAATGAGCAGTTCTTC. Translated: CASSIGLAEYNEQFF.